This TCR beta chain is from a study of vaccination and CD4 T cells after COVID-19 (dated by TCRdb to between 2021 and 2024). At the level of the whole study: Convalescent patients had a positive SARS-CoV-2 result on nasal swab PCR, and of these patients, several had mild disease and one had severe disease. Six males and four females were included in the convalescent cohort, with two Hispanic individuals, seven Caucasians, two Asians and one multiracial person represented. Participants received two doses of either the Pfizer-BioNTech BNT162b2 vaccine (n=8) or the Moderna mRNA-1273 vaccine (n=2). Post-COVID blood samples were collected from convalescent patients a median of roughly 100 days after diagnosis, with a range of about 35 to 161 days. The time from the second vaccine dose to post-vaccine blood sampling had a median of 72 days and ranged from about 14 to 241 days. Culture stimuli were overlapping spike peptide pools from SARS-CoV-2 and from the common cold coronaviruses HCoV-NL63, HCoV-OC43 and HCoV-229E. In control cultures, a CEFX viral epitope pool was used as positive control, an HIV-1 Nef peptide pool was used as negative control, or no peptide was added. In roughly eleven COVID-19 convalescent patients and several infection-naive healthy vaccine recipients, the spike-specific CD4+ TCR repertoire before mRNA vaccination was compared with the repertoire after mRNA vaccination.

The sample's treatment or condition label, in plain terms: approximately 11-day PBMC culture with coronavirus spike peptide pools or control peptides (ViraFEST assay). To expand antigen-specific T cells with peptide pools and then pick out the expanded clonotypes through TCR sequencing, the study relied on the ViraFEST assay. Positive SARS-CoV-2 PCR tests in the convalescent patients dated from March to December 2020, before Alpha, Beta and Delta variants emerged in the United States. Each well held 2 million to 2.5 million PBMCs cultured with around 10 ug/ml peptide pools in IMDM containing around 5% human AB serum and 8 to 10 IU/ml IL-2. Half of the culture medium was replaced with fresh IL-2-containing medium on days 3 and 7. After approximately 11 days of culture, CD4+ T cells were isolated by negative selection with the EasySep CD4+ T cell isolation kit. Ficoll-Paque Plus gradient centrifugation was used to isolate PBMCs from whole blood, and the isolated PBMCs were then either used fresh or cryopreserved at -140C. In general, triplicate wells were set up for every culture condition.

With regard to this clonotype: Its antigen is not yet known. No qualities accompany the bases; no much larger clone lies one base away.

Overall study outcomes, separate from this receptor: The study included relatively few convalescent patients and did not analyze early timepoints after natural infection. In convalescent patients, a median around 83% of post-vaccine SARS-CoV-2-reactive clones were detected only after vaccination, and vaccine-specific priming was suggested by this finding. The median number of SARS-CoV-2-reactive clonotypes rose from 21 after infection to about 40 after vaccination, but the change was not significant. Of the vaccine-specific clones found in convalescent patients, nearly all (304 of 307) were mono-reactive for SARS-CoV-2 spike instead of being cross-reactive with common cold coronaviruses.

Including cysteine and phenylalanine, the CDR3 has 14 amino acids. Only the CDR3 DNA is retained, 42 bases long and in frame from the first base. Looking up the germline V gene yields CDR1 SGHNT and CDR2 YENEEA. V is shortened by 2 bases, J by 7 bases, and the region joining them spans 14 bases. The library was produced with PCR. DNA from cultured CD4+ T cells underwent TCR sequencing with the Oncomine TCR Beta short-read assay at the Johns Hopkins FTIC core. The QIAamp micro DNA kit was used to extract genomic DNA from the cultured CD4+ T cells. Oncomine TCR Beta libraries made from cultured CD4+ T cells were pooled using unique dual indexes and sequenced on an Illumina iSeq 100. The paper's processing steps were these. Non-productive sequences were removed, and CDR3s not starting with C, not ending with F or W, or shorter than 7 amino acids were discarded. The MANAFEST web application identified antigen-specific clonotypes by comparing peptide-stimulated wells against reference wells and other culture wells. To be called positive, a clone needed an FDR below 0.05, an odds ratio above 5, and a productive frequency above 0.1% in at least two of three replicate wells. A clonotype was classed as cross-reactive if the clonotype showed significant expansion both in SARS-CoV-2 spike wells and in at least one common cold coronavirus spike condition. Using R version 3.6.1, CDR3 homology was evaluated through Levenshtein distances (stringdist) along with unrooted phylogenetic trees (ape). TCRdb ran its own pipeline on the public reads, namely fastp trimming at Q25 and MiXCR clone calling, and kept in-frame beta chains. Here each entry gathers all rows of one CDR3 protein and keeps the most common genes and DNA. These V and J calls rely on TCRdb rather than the paper's analysis. Across this sample there are approximately 15,000 distinct CDR3 sequences, with about 51% seen only once. The ten biggest clones cover about 10% of the sample.

In this chain, TRBV11-3 is recombined with TRBJ2-5; no D gene can be assigned with confidence. This TCR was sampled from a human donor who had recovered from COVID-19. The sample comprised CD4+ T cells from blood, cultured in vitro. The bases read TGTGCCAGCAGCTTAAAGGGCCCTGGCGGGACCCAGTACTTC. Its product reads: CASSLKGPGGTQYF.